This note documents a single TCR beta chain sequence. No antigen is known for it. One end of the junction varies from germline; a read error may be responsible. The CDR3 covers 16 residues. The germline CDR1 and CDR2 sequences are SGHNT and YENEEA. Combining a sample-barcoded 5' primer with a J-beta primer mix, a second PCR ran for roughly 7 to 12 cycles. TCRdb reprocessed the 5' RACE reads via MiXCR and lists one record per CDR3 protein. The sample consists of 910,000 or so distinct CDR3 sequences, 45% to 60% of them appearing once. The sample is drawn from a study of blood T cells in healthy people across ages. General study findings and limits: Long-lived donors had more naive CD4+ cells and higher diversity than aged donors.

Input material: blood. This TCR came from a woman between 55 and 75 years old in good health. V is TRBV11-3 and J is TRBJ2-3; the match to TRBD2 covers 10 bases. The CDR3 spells CASRLNLAGATDTQYF. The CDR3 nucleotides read TGTGCCAGCCGCTTAAACCTAGCGGGAGCCACAGATACGCAGTATTTT. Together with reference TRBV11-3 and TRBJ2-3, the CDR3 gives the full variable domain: EAGVVQSPRYKIIEKKQPVAFWCNPISGHNTLYWYLQNLGQGPELLIRYENEEAVDDSQLPKDRFSAERLKGVDSTLKIQPAELGDSAVYLCASRLNLAGATDTQYFGPGTRLTVL.